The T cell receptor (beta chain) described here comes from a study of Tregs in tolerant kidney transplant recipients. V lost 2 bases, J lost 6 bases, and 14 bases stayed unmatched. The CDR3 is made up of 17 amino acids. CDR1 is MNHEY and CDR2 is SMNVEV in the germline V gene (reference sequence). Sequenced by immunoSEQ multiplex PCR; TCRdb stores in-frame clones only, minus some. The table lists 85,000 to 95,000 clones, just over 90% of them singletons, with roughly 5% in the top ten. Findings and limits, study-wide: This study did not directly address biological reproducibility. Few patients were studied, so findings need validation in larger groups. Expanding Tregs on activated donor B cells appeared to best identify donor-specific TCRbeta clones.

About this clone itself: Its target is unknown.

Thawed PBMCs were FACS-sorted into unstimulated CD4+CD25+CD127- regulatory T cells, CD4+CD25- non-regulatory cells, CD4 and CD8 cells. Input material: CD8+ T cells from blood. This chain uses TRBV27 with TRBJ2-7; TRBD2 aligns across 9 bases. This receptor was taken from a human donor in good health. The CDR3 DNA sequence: TGTGCCAGCAGTTTAATAGGGAAGGATAGCGGGAGATCCGAGCAGTACTTC. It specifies CASSLIGKDSGRSEQYF.